The 20 T cell receptor beta chains below were found in one sample sequenced in a study of T cells in Graves' hyperthyroidism and ophthalmopathy. RNA transcripts were the template for amplifying TCR beta CDR3 regions. TCR CDR3 regions were first amplified by RT-PCR with HTBI primers. TCRdb re-analysed the multiplex PCR reads in MiXCR, keeping a single row per CDR3 protein. The sample has 600,000 or so distinct CDR3 sequences, approximately 15% seen once. The sequencing input was blood. Source of these receptors: a woman aged 18-29 years with Graves' ophthalmopathy.

There are a few counts of this clonotype. The CDR3 is CAWAGQGYYEQYF. CDR3 nucleotide sequence: TGTGCCTGGGCGGGACAGGGGTACTACGAGCAGTACTTC. The chain couples TRBV30 to TRBJ2-7; TRBD1 agrees at 10 bases. The trim removed 5 bases at V and 3 bases at J, leaving 4 bases unmatched. Germline CDR1 GTSNPN, CDR2 SVGIG (reference sequence). The CDR3 has 13 residues.

In the case of this clonotype: A read error may explain this, as a much larger clone is one base away. It is likely a read error, because the conserved phenylalanine at the end of the CDR3 is missing. This chain joins TRBV28 and TRBJ2-4, with D perhaps TRBD1 or TRBD2 (7 bases each). Trimming cost V 8 bases and J 4 bases, with 15 bases left between them. The CDR3 length is 14 residues. Germline assignment: CDR1 MDHEN and CDR2 SYDVKM. The CDR3 reads CASRPQGGKNIQYL. The CDR3 coding sequence is TGTGCCAGCCGCCCTCAGGGGGGGAAAAACATTCAGTACCTC.

This clonotype was counted many times. The chain combines TRBV12-3 or TRBV12-4 with TRBJ1-2; D call uncertain. V lost 7 bases to trimming and J lost 1 base, with 10 bases between them. The CDR3 has 13 amino acids. The CDR3 nucleotides are TGTGCCAGCAAAGGACCGATTAACTATGGCTACACCTTC. Protein sequence: CASKGPINYGYTF.

This clonotype was counted many times. V usage is TRBV28 and J usage is TRBJ1-1; weak D call: TRBD1 (5 bases). Per the germline V gene, CDR1 is MDHEN and CDR2 is SYDVKM. This CDR3 region has 14 residues. Trimming shortened V by 3 bases and J by 7 bases, and 15 bases separated the two germline ends. Written as DNA, the CDR3 is TGTGCCAGCAGTTTCCCCGGGGCAGGCGTTGAAGCTTTCTTT. This sequence encodes CASSFPGAGVEAFF.

This clonotype was seen a handful of times. The genes are TRBV11-3 and TRBJ2-7, with 10 positions matching TRBD2. The germline CDR1 and CDR2 sequences are SGHNT and YENEEA. V lost 7 bases to trimming and J lost 6 bases; unmatched junction nucleotides: 12. There are 15 residues in the CDR3. CDR3 loop: CASTKGGTSEFEQYF. The CDR3 nucleotides read TGTGCCAGCACCAAAGGGGGGACTAGCGAATTCGAGCAGTACTTC. Looking up the rest from reference TRBV11-3 and TRBJ2-7 gives the full variable domain: EAGVVQSPRYKIIEKKQPVAFWCNPISGHNTLYWYLQNLGQGPELLIRYENEEAVDDSQLPKDRFSAERLKGVDSTLKIQPAELGDSAVYLCASTKGGTSEFEQYFGPGTRLTVT.

This clonotype was detected ten times or more. This chain links TRBV6-1 with TRBJ2-3; 7 positions agree with TRBD2. Germline loops: CDR1 MNHNS, CDR2 SASEGT. Trimming at V came to 2 bases and at J to 1 base, leaving 0 bases not matched to a gene. CDR3 length equals 14 residues. DNA of the CDR3: TGTGCCAGCAGTGAAACTAGCGGCACAGATACGCAGTATTTT. Amino acids: CASSETSGTDTQYF.

This clonotype was found many times. The V call is TRBV12-5, the J call TRBJ2-5, with D possibly being TRBD1 or TRBD2 (5 bases each). Per the germline V gene, CDR1 is LGHNT and CDR2 is FRNRAP. With 7 bases removed from V and 10 bases from J, the gap between germline ends came to 19 bases. There are 13 residues in the CDR3. CDR3 sequence: CASAEQDPRGQYF. The CDR3 DNA is TGTGCTAGTGCCGAACAGGATCCCCGGGGCCAGTACTTC.

This clonotype was found a few times. The gene calls are TRBV9 and TRBJ2-3, with 9 bases aligning to TRBD2. The germline V gene encodes CDR1 SGDLS and CDR2 YYNGEE. There are 14 residues in the CDR3. Losses at the gene ends were 3 bases for V and 4 bases for J; bases not matched to a gene: 3. This chain's CDR3 is CASSASGNADTQYF. The CDR3 nucleotides are TGTGCCAGCAGCGCTAGCGGGAACGCAGATACGCAGTATTTT.

This clonotype was counted at least ten times. CDR3 residues: CASSLGTVLNQPQHF. CDR3 DNA sequence: TGTGCCAGCAGCTTAGGGACAGTGTTAAATCAGCCCCAGCATTTT. V usage is TRBV11-2 and J usage is TRBJ1-5; D is perhaps TRBD1 (6 bases). The V gene's germline CDR1 is SGHAT and CDR2 FQNNGV. The CDR3 is 15 amino acids. Trimming removed 1 base from V and 4 bases from J, with 11 bases in between.

The chain joins TRBV15 to TRBJ2-7, with D hard to call. The CDR3 totals 15 residues. The germline V and J ends were trimmed by 0 bases and 1 base, with 10 bases remaining between them. Germline assignment: CDR1 LNHNV and CDR2 YYDKDF (reference sequence). The CDR3 here is CATSRDSRRSYEQYF. Here the CDR3 DNA reads TGTGCCACCAGCAGAGACTCAAGGCGTTCCTACGAGCAGTACTTC.

A word on this clonotype: The junction and the germline gene differ at one end; a read error may be behind it. This sequence joins TRBV7-7 and TRBJ2-7; TRBD1 matches at 10 bases. The CDR3 is 15 amino acids. CDR1 SSHAT and CDR2 FNYEAQ come from the germline V gene (reference sequence). CDR3 coding DNA: TGTGCTAGCAGTTCCGGGACAGGGGTGACCTACGAGCAGTACTTC. Translated: CASSSGTGVTYEQYF.

This clonotype was seen many times. The chain carries TRBV14 and TRBJ2-5; 7 bases agree with TRBD2. With V trimmed by 0 bases and J by 1 base, 2 bases remained unmatched. The CDR3 has 15 amino acids. The germline CDR1 and CDR2 sequences are SGHDN and FVKESK. CDR3: CASSQDTGGQETQYF. The CDR3 region has the DNA TGTGCCAGCAGCCAAGATACGGGGGGCCAAGAGACCCAGTACTTC.

This clonotype was counted only a few times. The gene calls are TRBV6-1 and TRBJ1-2; 11 positions agree with TRBD1. The CDR3 loop spans 16 amino acids. The J segment lost 2 bases and the V segment lost 5 bases, leaving 7 bases of the junction unmatched. The germline gives CDR1 MNHNS, CDR2 SASEGT. CDR3 region: CASSNRDRGFNYGYTF. Here the CDR3 DNA reads TGTGCCAGCAGTAACCGGGACAGGGGGTTCAACTATGGCTACACCTTC.

This clonotype was seen many times. This chain uses TRBV29-1 with TRBJ2-7; no clear D. The CDR3 spans 12 residues. Germline loops: CDR1 SQVTM, CDR2 ANQGSEA. The ends were cut back, 2 bases at V and 5 bases at J, with 10 bases in the middle. The CDR3 region is CSVESLTDEQYF. DNA for the CDR3: TGCAGCGTTGAAAGCCTGACCGACGAGCAGTACTTC.

This clonotype was counted ten times or more. The gene calls are TRBV5-4 and TRBJ2-5, with D possibly matching TRBD1 (6 bases). V lost 4 bases, J lost 5 bases, and 21 bases lay in between. Germline V gene data show CDR1 as SGHNT and CDR2 as YYREEE (reference sequence). The CDR3 sequence is 16 residues long. Written as DNA, the CDR3 is TGTGCCAGCAGCAAAGGACAGCAGCCTGGAAGGGAGACCCAGTACTTC. Translated: CASSKGQQPGRETQYF.

The chain uses TRBV11-3 and TRBJ2-7, with 10 bases lining up with TRBD1. V trimming: 6 bases; J trimming: 3 bases; junction bases outside the gene matches: 8. This CDR3 region has 15 residues. The germline V gene has CDR1 SGHNT and CDR2 YENEEA. This CDR3 reads CASRLTTGGVYEQYF. CDR3 nucleotide sequence: TGTGCCAGCAGACTAACGACAGGGGGCGTCTACGAGCAGTACTTC.

This clonotype was detected a few times. This chain joins TRBV9 and TRBJ1-1; TRBD1 agrees at 8 bases. The CDR3 is 15 amino acids. The trim removed 2 bases at V and 5 bases at J, leaving 8 bases unmatched. Germline V gives CDR1 SGDLS, CDR2 YYNGEE. DNA for the CDR3: TGTGCCAGCAGCGTCCAAGGACAGGGAATAACTGAAGCTTTCTTT. This encodes CASSVQGQGITEAFF.

This clonotype was picked up many times. V is TRBV19 and J is TRBJ1-2; 8 bases align to TRBD1. Germline CDR1 reads LNHDA; CDR2 reads SQIVND (reference sequence). V was pared by 5 bases and J by 0 bases, with 2 bases of the junction left unmatched. This CDR3 contains 14 residues. The CDR3: CASSGDRTNYGYTF. The CDR3 DNA reads as TGTGCCAGTAGTGGGGACAGGACTAACTATGGCTACACCTTC.

DNA for the CDR3: TGTGCCAGCAGTTTATCAGGGTACAGCGGGGAGCTGTTTTTT. Amino acids: CASSLSGYSGELFF. This rearrangement joins TRBV27 to TRBJ2-2, with no clear D. This CDR3 spans 14 amino acids. Germline-derived CDR1 and CDR2 are MNHEY and SMNVEV (reference sequence). The V end lost 0 bases, the J end lost 7 bases, and 9 bases lay between the germline ends.

The V gene is TRBV12-3 or TRBV12-4, the J gene TRBJ1-5, with D tentatively TRBD1 (5 bases). The V end lost 5 bases, the J end lost 2 bases, and 16 bases lay between the germline ends. The CDR3 is 16 residues long. The CDR3 sequence: CASSPRGLVGNQPQHF. The CDR3 DNA reads as TGTGCCAGCAGTCCGAGGGGACTAGTCGGCAATCAGCCCCAGCATTTT.